This T cell receptor (beta chain) was sequenced during a study of OX40 agonist ivuxolimab in advanced cancers. In regard to this clone: Antigen specificity is unknown.

TCRdb keeps only in-frame clones here, not all; method: immunoSEQ multiplex PCR. The table has more than 95,000 clones, around nine tenths seen once. CDR1 and CDR2 (germline): SNHLY, FYNNEI. The V gene lost 6 bases and the J gene lost 3 bases, with 14 bases spanning the gap. The CDR3 is made up of 14 amino acids. Whole-study findings and limits: CD8+ T cells showed, on average, more clonal expansion than CD4+ cells. A proportion of nonresponders additionally exhibited low normalized T-cell clonal expansion.

The rearrangement links TRBV2 to TRBJ2-5; possibly TRBD2 for D (6 bases). The source was CD4+ or CD8+ T cells sorted from blood, collected in a trial of the OX40 agonist ivuxolimab. The origin of this receptor is an adult with an advanced solid tumor such as melanoma, head and neck, liver or kidney cancer. CDR3 loop: CASRAGTVKETQYF. In nucleotides, the CDR3 is TGTGCCAGCAGGGCCGGGACTGTGAAAGAGACCCAGTACTTC.